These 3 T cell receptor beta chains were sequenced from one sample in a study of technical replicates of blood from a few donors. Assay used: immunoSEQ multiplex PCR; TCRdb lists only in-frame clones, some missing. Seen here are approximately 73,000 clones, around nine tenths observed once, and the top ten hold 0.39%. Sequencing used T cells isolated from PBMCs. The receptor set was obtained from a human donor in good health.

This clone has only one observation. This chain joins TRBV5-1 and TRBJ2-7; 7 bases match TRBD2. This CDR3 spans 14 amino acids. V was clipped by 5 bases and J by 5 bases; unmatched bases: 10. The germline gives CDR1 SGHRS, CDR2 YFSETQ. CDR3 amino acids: CASSRQREIDEQYF. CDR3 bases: TGCGCCAGCAGTCGCCAGCGGGAAATTGACGAGCAGTACTTC.

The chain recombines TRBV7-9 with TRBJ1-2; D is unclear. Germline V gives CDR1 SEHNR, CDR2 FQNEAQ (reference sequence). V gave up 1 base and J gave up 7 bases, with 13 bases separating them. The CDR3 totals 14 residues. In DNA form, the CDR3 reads TGTGCCAGCAGCTTAGGGGAGGGAGTTGGTGGCTACACCTTC. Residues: CASSLGEGVGGYTF.

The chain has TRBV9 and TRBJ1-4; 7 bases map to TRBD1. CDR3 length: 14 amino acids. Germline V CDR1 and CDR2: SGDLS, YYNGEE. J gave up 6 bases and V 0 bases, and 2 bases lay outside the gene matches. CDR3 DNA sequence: TGTGCCAGCAGCGTAGGGGACAGCTATGAAAAACTGTTTTTT. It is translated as CASSVGDSYEKLFF.